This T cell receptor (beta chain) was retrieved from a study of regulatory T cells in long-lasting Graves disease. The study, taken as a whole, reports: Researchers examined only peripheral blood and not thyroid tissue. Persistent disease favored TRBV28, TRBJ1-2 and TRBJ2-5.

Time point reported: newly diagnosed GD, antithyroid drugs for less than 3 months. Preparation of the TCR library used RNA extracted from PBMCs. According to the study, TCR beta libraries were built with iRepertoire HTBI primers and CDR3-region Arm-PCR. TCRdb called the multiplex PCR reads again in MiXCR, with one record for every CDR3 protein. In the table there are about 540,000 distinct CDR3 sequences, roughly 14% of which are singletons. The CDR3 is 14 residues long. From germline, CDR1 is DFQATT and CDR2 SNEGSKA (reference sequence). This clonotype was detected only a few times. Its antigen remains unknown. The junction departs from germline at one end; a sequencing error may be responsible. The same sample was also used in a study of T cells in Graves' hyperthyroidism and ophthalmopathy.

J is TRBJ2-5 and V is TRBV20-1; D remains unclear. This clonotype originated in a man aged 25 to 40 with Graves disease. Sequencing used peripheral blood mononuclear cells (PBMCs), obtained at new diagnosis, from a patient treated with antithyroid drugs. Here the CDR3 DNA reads TGCAGTGCCAGAGGCCAGCGAGTCCATGAGACCCAGTACTTC. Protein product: CSARGQRVHETQYF.